This TCR beta chain comes out of a study of T-cell memory formation after mild COVID-19. After 5'RACE with constant-segment primers, TCR alpha and TCR beta cDNA libraries carrying sample barcodes and UMIs were obtained. Using its own MiXCR run on the 5' RACE reads, TCRdb lists one record per CDR3 protein. The table records more than 120,000 distinct CDR3 sequences, roughly 6.2% of them present only once. Concerning this clonotype itself: What it recognizes is unknown.

Findings of the study overall: A balance of CD4 and CD8 characterized clones contracting day 15 to 85, whereas later expanders leaned CD4+. Researchers found some responding clones in pre-infection memory, a sign that cross-reactive memory joined.

Trimming took off 11 bases at V and 2 bases at J, with 13 bases between the two ends. The CDR3 sequence is 13 residues long. This clonotype was obtained from an adult woman who had mild COVID-19 (a few samples of this study predate the infection). Cell type and time point are not known. The V and J genes are TRBV12-3 or TRBV12-4 and TRBJ1-5; D is possibly TRBD1 (5 bases). The sequenced material came from PBMCs or a T cell subset sorted from them (not recorded which). CDR3 sequence (DNA): TGTGCCTCGGGGCGGGAGGGCAATCAGCCCCAGCATTTT. Translating gives CASGREGNQPQHF.